A selection of T cell receptor beta chains follows, all from one sample in a study of blood T cell repertoires in COVID-19. Sequencing used immunoSEQ multiplex PCR; TCRdb keeps in-frame clones, though not all of them. The data show 75,000 to 100,000 clones, 87% seen once. The sequenced material came from peripheral blood. The source of these receptors is a man aged 60 to 69 with acute or convalescent COVID-19. Each CDR3 is given without its conserved first and last residue. Expanded clones get a size class; other rows say once, few or many, or leave the size out.

once	TRBV6-5	ASSQGVRGGYT
NA	TRBV11-3	ASSLGDSLPNEQY
NA	TRBV7-8	ASSLKVRDRDLLNYGYT
NA	TRBV6-6	ASSKGQVDQPQH
NA	TRBV5-1	ASSPGQGSYEQY
few	TRBV12-5	ASAKETGLPLH
NA	TRBV20-1	SADRVDTQY
NA	TRBV12-3/TRBV12-4	ASSFVRNTEAF
NA	TRBV5-1	ASSQQDGYYNEQF
NA	TRBV20-1	SAPSEGGYT
NA	TRBV20-1	SAGAWRGGRYEQF
NA	TRBV13	ASSRDRSRSNTEAF
once	TRBV15	ATAGNTEAF
NA	TRBV4-3	ASSQGDSSYNEQF
NA	TRBV7-2	ASSLGRFVWDTKAGYT
NA	TRBV6-1	ASSEGGYGYT
NA	TRBV7-8	ASSPKDRLTYGYT
NA	TRBV21-1	ASSSGQGWRNSPLH
NA	TRBV12-3/TRBV12-4	ASSPDRFYGYT
NA	TRBV18	ASSPKSAYEQY
NA	TRBV4-3	ASSQDAGAYEQY
NA	TRBV9	ASSVEGPGKLF
NA	TRBV7-8	ASSPFTSGHQETQY
NA	TRBV11-2	ASSLLTGSPEAF
NA	TRBV27	ASSFGVAGASITDTQY
NA	TRBV5-1	ASSTIGRGPETQY
NA	TRBV9	ASSRTGQETQY
NA	TRBV9	ASSRRGGVTIGETQY
once	TRBV20-1	SASPSRGGTEAF
few	TRBV11-2	ASNRGRGDGYT
NA	TRBV10-1	ASSPGLAGAYEQY
NA	TRBV10-2	ASSGQGRNEQF
NA	TRBV5-6	ASSLDLGLNSYNEQF
once	TRBV19	ASSDTGTGRSNSPLH
NA	TRBV6-2/TRBV6-3	ASSYSKGQGGTEAF
NA	TRBV12-3/TRBV12-4	ASSLYIQETQY
NA	TRBV11-3	ASSEQGSTEAF
NA	TRBV4-3	ASSQIFQGAHMDGYT
once	TRBV3-1/TRBV3-2	ASSQFLSGFDATNEKLF